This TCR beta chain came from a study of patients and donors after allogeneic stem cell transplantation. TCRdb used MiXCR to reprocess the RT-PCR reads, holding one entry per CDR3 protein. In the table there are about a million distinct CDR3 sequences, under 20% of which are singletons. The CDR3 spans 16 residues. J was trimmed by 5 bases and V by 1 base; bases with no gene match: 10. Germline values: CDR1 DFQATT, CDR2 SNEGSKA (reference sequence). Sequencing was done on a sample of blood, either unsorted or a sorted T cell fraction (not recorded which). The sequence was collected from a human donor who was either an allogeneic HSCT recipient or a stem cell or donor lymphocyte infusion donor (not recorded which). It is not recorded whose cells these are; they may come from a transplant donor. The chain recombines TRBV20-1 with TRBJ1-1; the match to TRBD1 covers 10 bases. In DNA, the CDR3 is TGCAGTGCTAGAGGTCCGGGACAGGGGTGGGGAACTGAAGCTTTCTTT. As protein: CSARGPGQGWGTEAFF.